What follows are 5 T cell receptor beta chains derived from one specimen sequenced in a study of tumor and adjacent non-tumor tissue in lung cancer (dated by TCRdb to 2016 to 2019). The library was built by means of multiplex PCR. TCRdb records Illumina HiSeq 2500 as the sequencer. TCRbeta libraries were constructed through three rounds of nested PCR with primers (Table S4) according to protocols adapted from ARM-PCR. Clones were called with MiXCR by TCRdb after fastp trimmed the public reads at Q25, and only in-frame beta chains were retained. Merged by CDR3 protein, the rows form single entries marked with the most common genes and DNA. The sample table shows about 67,000 distinct CDR3 sequences, and around 82% are seen once. The biggest ten clones account for around 45% of the sample. RNA was isolated from bulk, unsorted tissue, and RNA quality was assessed with a NanoDrop ND-1000 and an Agilent 2100. For the normal lung samples, distant non-tumor tissue was collected more than 3 cm away from the tumor edge.

Sequenced sample: distant non-tumor lung tissue. These receptors came from a man aged 60 to 69 with non-small cell lung cancer.

In regard to this clonotype: One end of the junction varies from germline; a read error may be responsible. The V and J genes are TRBV6-5 and TRBJ2-7; TRBD1 matches at 9 bases. The germline V gene has CDR1 MNHEY and CDR2 SVGAGI. The length of the CDR3 is 14 residues. The DNA for the CDR3 is TGTGCCAGCAGAGATACAGGGGGCGAGTACGAGCAATACTTC. Translating it yields CASRDTGGEYEQYF.

In the case of this clonotype: One junction end disagrees with the germline gene, perhaps due to a read error. The chain links TRBV29-1 to TRBJ2-7, with a possible D match to TRBD2 (5 bases). This CDR3 has 12 amino acids. The germline gives CDR1 SQVTM, CDR2 ANQGSEA. The CDR3 DNA is TGTAGCGTTGGAGATACCTCCTACGTGCAGTACTTC. This translates into CSVGDTSYVQYF.

Notes on this clonotype: The final CDR3 position lacks the conserved phenylalanine or tryptophan, pointing to a likely read error. V usage is TRBV28 and J usage is TRBJ1-2; 7 bases are shared with TRBD1. The CDR3 covers 14 residues. Germline loops: CDR1 MDHEN, CDR2 SYDVKM. The CDR3 sequence is CASSLATGTYDYTS. DNA for the CDR3: TGTGCCAGTAGTTTAGCGACAGGGACCTATGACTACACCTCC.

A remark on this clonotype: The missing conserved phenylalanine or tryptophan at the end of this CDR3 makes a read error likely. The chain combines TRBV4-1 with TRBJ1-2; TRBD1 might be the D (5 bases). The length of the CDR3 is 17 residues. Germline lookup yields CDR1 MGHRA and CDR2 YSYEKL. Trimming took off 10 bases at V and 3 bases at J, with 27 bases between the two ends. CDR3 loop: CAITSSSGGGMDYGYTL. CDR3 sequence (DNA): TGCGCCATCACATCCTCATCCGGGGGAGGAATGGACTATGGCTACACCCTC.

In regard to this clonotype: Here the CDR3 omits its conserved ending phenylalanine or tryptophan, so a read error is the likely source. This sequence joins TRBV14 and TRBJ2-1; 12 bases align to TRBD2. Germline CDR1 and CDR2: SGHDN and FVKESK. CDR3 length: 17 amino acids. Trimming at V came to 0 bases and at J to 7 bases, leaving 7 bases not matched to a gene. The CDR3 region is CASSQDRLAGAVNEQFC. The CDR3 DNA is TGTGCCAGCAGCCAAGACCGACTAGCGGGAGCAGTGAATGAGCAGTTCTGC.